The TCR beta chain described here comes from a study of vaccination and CD4 T cells after COVID-19. Overall study: Stimulation of cells relied on overlapping spike peptides derived from SARS-CoV-2, HCoV-NL63, HCoV-OC43 and HCoV-229E.

Treatment here: roughly 10-day PBMC culture with coronavirus spike peptide pools or control peptides (ViraFEST assay). This clonotype was recorded a few times. No antigen is known for it. General observations from the study: The median number of SARS-CoV-2-reactive clonotypes increased from around 20 to 38, a change that did not reach significance. Spike mono-reactivity applied to 304 of 307 vaccine-specific clones detected in convalescent patients.

The Oncomine TCR Beta short-read assay sequenced DNA from cultured CD4+ T cells. TCRdb re-derived calls from the PCR reads in MiXCR, one entry per CDR3 protein. The profile shows 15,000 to 20,000 distinct CDR3 sequences, 30% to 35% of them singletons. This CDR3 is built from 14 residues. Trimming removed 3 bases at V and 5 bases at J, with 13 bases between. The rearrangement links TRBV12-3 or TRBV12-4 to TRBJ1-1; D is perhaps TRBD1 (5 bases). The sample comprised cultured CD4+ T cells from blood. The sequence was collected from a human donor with COVID-19. The CDR3 bases are TGTGCCAGCAGTTTTAATCCAGGGTTAACTGAAGCTTTCTTT. It specifies CASSFNPGLTEAFF.